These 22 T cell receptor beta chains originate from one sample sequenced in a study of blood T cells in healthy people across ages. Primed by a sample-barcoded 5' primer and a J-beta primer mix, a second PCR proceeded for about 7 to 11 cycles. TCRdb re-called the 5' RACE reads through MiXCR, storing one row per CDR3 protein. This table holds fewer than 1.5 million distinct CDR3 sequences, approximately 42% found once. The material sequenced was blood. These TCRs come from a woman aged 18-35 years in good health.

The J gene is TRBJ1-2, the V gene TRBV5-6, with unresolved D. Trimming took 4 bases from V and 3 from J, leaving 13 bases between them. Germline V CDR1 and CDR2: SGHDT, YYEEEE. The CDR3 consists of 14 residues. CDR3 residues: CASSPPRVDYGYTF. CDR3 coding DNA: TGTGCCAGCAGCCCCCCTAGGGTAGACTATGGCTACACCTTC.

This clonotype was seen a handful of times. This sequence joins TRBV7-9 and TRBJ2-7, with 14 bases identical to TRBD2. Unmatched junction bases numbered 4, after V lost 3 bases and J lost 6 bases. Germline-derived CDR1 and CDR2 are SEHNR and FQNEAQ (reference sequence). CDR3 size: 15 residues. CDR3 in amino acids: CASSFSGTSGGEQYF. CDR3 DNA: TGTGCCAGCAGCTTTTCCGGGACTAGCGGGGGCGAGCAGTACTTC.

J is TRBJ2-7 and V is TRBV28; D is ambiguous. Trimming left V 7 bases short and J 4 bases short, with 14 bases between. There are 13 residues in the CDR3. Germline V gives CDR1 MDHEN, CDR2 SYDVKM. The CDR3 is CASISGSTYEQYF. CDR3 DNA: TGTGCCAGCATTTCAGGTTCGACTTACGAGCAGTACTTC.

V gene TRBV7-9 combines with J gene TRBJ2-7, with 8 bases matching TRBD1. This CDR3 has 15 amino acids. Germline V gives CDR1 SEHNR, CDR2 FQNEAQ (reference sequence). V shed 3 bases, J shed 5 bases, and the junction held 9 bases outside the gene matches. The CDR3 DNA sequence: TGTGCCAGCAGCTTGGGCGACAGGGGCGGCGACGAGCAGTACTTC. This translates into CASSLGDRGGDEQYF.

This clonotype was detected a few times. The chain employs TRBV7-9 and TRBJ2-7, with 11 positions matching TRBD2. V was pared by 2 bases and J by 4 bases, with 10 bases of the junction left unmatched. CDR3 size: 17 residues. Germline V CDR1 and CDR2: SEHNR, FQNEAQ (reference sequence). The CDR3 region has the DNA TGTGCCAGCAGCTTAATGACACCGGGACTAGCGGCTTACGAGCAGTACTTC. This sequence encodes CASSLMTPGLAAYEQYF.

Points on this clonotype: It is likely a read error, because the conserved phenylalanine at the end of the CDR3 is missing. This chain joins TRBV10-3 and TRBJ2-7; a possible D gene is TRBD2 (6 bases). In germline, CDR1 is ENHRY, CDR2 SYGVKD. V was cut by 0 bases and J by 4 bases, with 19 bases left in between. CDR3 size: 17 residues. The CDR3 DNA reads TGTGCCATCAGTGAGTCAGCCTCCGGGACTCGGGGGTACGAGCAGTACTTA. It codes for CAISESASGTRGYEQYL.

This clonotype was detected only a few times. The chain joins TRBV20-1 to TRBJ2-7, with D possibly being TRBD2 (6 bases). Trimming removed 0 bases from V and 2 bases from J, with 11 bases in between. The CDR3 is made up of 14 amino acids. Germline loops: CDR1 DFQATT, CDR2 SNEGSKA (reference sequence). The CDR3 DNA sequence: TGCAGTGCTAGAGATACTAGCAGGACCTACGAGCAGTACTTC. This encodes CSARDTSRTYEQYF.

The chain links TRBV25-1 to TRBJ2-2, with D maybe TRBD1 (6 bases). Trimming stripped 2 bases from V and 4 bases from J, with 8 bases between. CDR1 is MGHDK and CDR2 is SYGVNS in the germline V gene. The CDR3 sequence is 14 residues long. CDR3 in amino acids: CASSEDRLTGELFF. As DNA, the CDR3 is TGTGCCAGCAGTGAAGACAGGCTCACCGGGGAGCTGTTTTTT.

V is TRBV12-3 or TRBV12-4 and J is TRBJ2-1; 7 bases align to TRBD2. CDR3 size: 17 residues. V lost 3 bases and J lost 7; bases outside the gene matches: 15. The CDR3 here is CASSFLAGAYSGNEQFF. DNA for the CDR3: TGTGCCAGCAGTTTTCTCGCGGGAGCCTACTCTGGGAATGAGCAGTTCTTC.

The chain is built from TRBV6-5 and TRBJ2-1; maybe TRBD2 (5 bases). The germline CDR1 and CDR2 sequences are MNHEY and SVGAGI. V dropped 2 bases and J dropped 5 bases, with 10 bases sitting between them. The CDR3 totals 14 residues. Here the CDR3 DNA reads TGTGCCAGCAGTTACGAGGGAATGCACAATGAGCAGTTCTTC. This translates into CASSYEGMHNEQFF.

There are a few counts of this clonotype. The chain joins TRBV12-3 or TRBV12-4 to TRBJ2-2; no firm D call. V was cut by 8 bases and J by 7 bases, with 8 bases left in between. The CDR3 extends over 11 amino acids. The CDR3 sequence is CASENRGELFF. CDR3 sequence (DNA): TGTGCCAGCGAGAACCGCGGGGAGCTGTTTTTT.

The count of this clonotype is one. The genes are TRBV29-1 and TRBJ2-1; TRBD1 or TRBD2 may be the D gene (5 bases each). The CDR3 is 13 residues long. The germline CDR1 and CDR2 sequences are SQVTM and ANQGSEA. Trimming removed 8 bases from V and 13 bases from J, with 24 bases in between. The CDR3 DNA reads TGCAGCACCCGGGACGGAAAAAAAGAGACCCAGTTCTTC. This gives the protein CSTRDGKKETQFF.

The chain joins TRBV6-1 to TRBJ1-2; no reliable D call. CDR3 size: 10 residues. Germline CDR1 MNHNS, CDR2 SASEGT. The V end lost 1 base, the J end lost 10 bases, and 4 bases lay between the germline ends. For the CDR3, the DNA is TGTGCCAGCAGTGAAGTTCCCTACACCTTC. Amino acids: CASSEVPYTF.

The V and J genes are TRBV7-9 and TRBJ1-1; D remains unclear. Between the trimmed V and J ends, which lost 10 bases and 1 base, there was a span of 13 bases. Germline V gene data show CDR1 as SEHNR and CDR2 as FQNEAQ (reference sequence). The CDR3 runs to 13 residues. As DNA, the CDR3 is TGTGCCATCGAGGGTCCAGGGAACACTGAAGCTTTCTTT. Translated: CAIEGPGNTEAFF. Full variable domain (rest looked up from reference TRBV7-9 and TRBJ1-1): DTGVSQNPRHKITKRGQNVTFRCDPISEHNRLYWYRQTLGQGPEFLTYFQNEAQLEKSRLLSDRFSAERPKGSFSTLEIQRTEQGDSAMYLCAIEGPGNTEAFFGQGTRLTVV.

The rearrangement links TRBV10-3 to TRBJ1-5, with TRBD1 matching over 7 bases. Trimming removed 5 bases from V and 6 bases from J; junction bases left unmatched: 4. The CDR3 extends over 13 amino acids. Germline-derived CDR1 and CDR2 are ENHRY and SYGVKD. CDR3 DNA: TGTGCCATCAGTACAGGGGTCGGTCAGCCCCAGCATTTT. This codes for CAISTGVGQPQHF.

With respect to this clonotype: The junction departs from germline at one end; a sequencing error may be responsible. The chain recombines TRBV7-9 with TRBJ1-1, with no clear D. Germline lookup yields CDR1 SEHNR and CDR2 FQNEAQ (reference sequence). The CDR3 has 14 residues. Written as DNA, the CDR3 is TGTGCCCGCAGCGTAAGACAAATGAACACTGAAGCTTTCTTT. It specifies CARSVRQMNTEAFF. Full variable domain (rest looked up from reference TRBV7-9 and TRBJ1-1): DTGVSQNPRHKITKRGQNVTFRCDPISEHNRLYWYRQTLGQGPEFLTYFQNEAQLEKSRLLSDRFSAERPKGSFSTLEIQRTEQGDSAMYLCARSVRQMNTEAFFGQGTRLTVV.

This chain's CDR3 is CASSQLGVSQETQYF. The CDR3 DNA is TGTGCCAGCAGCCAACTCGGGGTTAGCCAAGAGACCCAGTACTTC. The chain couples TRBV3-1 to TRBJ2-5; D might be TRBD2 (5 bases). Trimming took 2 bases from V and 1 from J, leaving 11 bases between them. The CDR3 is made up of 15 amino acids. Germline CDR1 reads LGHDT; CDR2 reads YNNKEL (reference sequence).

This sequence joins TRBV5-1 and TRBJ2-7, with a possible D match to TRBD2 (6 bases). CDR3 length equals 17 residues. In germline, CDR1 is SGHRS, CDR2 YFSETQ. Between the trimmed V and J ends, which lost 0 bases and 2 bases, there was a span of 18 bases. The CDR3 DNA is TGCGCCAGCAGCTTGGCCGTTGGGGGACTTTTTCCCTACGAGCAGTACTTC. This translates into CASSLAVGGLFPYEQYF.

CDR3: CASKRAIQPDHEQFF. CDR3 DNA: TGTGCCAGCAAGCGGGCGATACAGCCCGACCATGAGCAGTTCTTC. The genes are TRBV6-2 or TRBV6-3 and TRBJ2-1, with D tentatively TRBD2 (6 bases). Germline lookup yields CDR1 MNHEY and CDR2 SVGEGT. The CDR3 spans 15 residues. V shed 7 bases and J shed 8 bases, with 21 bases lying between them.

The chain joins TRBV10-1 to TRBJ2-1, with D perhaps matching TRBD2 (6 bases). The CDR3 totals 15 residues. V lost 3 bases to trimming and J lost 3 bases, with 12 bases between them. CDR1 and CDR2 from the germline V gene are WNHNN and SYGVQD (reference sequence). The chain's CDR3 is CASSDSAGIYNEQFF. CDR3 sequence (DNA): TGCGCCAGCAGTGACTCCGCGGGGATCTACAATGAGCAGTTCTTC.

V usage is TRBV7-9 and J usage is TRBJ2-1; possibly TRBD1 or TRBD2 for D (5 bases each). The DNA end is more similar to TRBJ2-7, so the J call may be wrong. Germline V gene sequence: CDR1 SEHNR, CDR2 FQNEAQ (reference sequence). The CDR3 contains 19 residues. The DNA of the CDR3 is TGTGCCAGCAGCTTATTGCACTCTACCGGGACCGAGGGCTACAATGAGCAGTACTTC. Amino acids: CASSLLHSTGTEGYNEQYF.

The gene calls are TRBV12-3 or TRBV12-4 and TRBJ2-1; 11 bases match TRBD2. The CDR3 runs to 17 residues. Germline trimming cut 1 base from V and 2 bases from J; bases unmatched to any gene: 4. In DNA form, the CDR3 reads TGTGCCAGCAGTTTAGTTGGGACTAGCGGACCCTACAATGAGCAGTTCTTC. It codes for CASSLVGTSGPYNEQFF.